Listed here are 26 T cell receptor beta chains from one sample, sequenced in a study of T cells in localized non-small cell lung cancer. Profiled with immunoSEQ multiplex PCR; TCRdb holds only in-frame clones, not every one. The table includes about 40,000 clones, around 90% detected once. The source was PBMCs, collected before any cancer treatment. Receptors were obtained from a woman aged 35 to 70 with stage II lung adenocarcinoma.

The chain employs TRBV6-6 and TRBJ1-1, with D possibly being TRBD1 (6 bases). In germline, CDR1 is MNHNY, CDR2 SVGAGI (reference sequence). This CDR3 has 14 amino acids. Trimming pared 7 bases from V and 7 bases from J, leaving 19 bases between. The CDR3 coding sequence is TGTGCCAGCAACCCCTCGGGACAAATACATGAAGCTTTCTTT. This gives the protein CASNPSGQIHEAFF.

V usage is TRBV7-9 and J usage is TRBJ1-1, with 9 positions matching TRBD1. Germline V CDR1 and CDR2: SEHNR, FQNEAQ (reference sequence). The length of the CDR3 is 14 residues. J was trimmed by 1 base and V by 5 bases; bases with no gene match: 2. CDR3 coding DNA: TGTGCCAGCAGCCCGACAGGGGGGAACACTGAAGCTTTCTTT. Protein: CASSPTGGNTEAFF.

The chain couples TRBV7-2 to TRBJ2-5, with 9 bases lining up with TRBD1. V lost 3 bases and J lost 2; bases outside the gene matches: 1. Germline CDR1 SGHTA, CDR2 FQGNSA. The CDR3 totals 14 residues. The CDR3 loop reads CASSLDRGQETQYF. The CDR3 region has the DNA TGTGCCAGCAGCTTGGACAGGGGACAAGAGACCCAGTACTTC.

The chain has TRBV6-6 and TRBJ1-5, with a weak D call TRBD1 (5 bases). CDR1 MNHNY and CDR2 SVGAGI come from the germline V gene (reference sequence). The CDR3 spans 16 residues. Trimming removed 2 bases at V and 5 bases at J, with 16 bases between. The CDR3 DNA follows: TGTGCCAGCAGTTACAGGGGCAGTAGAATAGATCAGCCCCAGCATTTT. This codes for CASSYRGSRIDQPQHF.

V gene TRBV28 combines with J gene TRBJ2-7, with D perhaps TRBD1 (5 bases). V lost 3 bases to trimming and J lost 4 bases, with 13 bases between them. Germline-derived CDR1 and CDR2 are MDHEN and SYDVKM. The CDR3 consists of 14 residues. The CDR3 protein is CASSFSRVGYEQYF. The CDR3 nucleotides are TGTGCCAGCAGTTTTTCCAGGGTAGGTTACGAGCAGTACTTC.

V gene TRBV6-1 combines with J gene TRBJ2-5; 7 nucleotides line up with TRBD2. The length of the CDR3 is 20 residues. Germline CDR1 is MNHNS and CDR2 is SASEGT. J gave up 2 bases and V 0 bases, and 18 bases lay outside the gene matches. DNA of the CDR3: TGTGCCAGCAGTGAAGCGAGAAACCAGGGAGGGCGATTGACTCAAGAGACCCAGTACTTC. Protein product: CASSEARNQGGRLTQETQYF.

V gene TRBV2 combines with J gene TRBJ2-5; no definite D call. The CDR3 has 14 residues. Germline CDR1 SNHLY, CDR2 FYNNEI. Trimming pared 5 bases from V and 7 bases from J, leaving 17 bases between. The CDR3 sequence: CASSSTTAQRTQYF. CDR3 in DNA: TGTGCCAGCAGTTCGACAACCGCCCAAAGGACCCAGTACTTC.

The V gene is TRBV7-9, the J gene TRBJ1-2, with D possibly being TRBD1 (6 bases). The CDR3 runs to 15 residues. The V end was cut by 1 base, the J end by 6 bases, with 15 bases between. Germline loops: CDR1 SEHNR, CDR2 FQNEAQ (reference sequence). The CDR3 nucleotides read TGTGCCAGCAGCTTAGACGGGGGGCGAAAAGATGGCTACACCTTC. Its protein is CASSLDGGRKDGYTF.

This chain links TRBV7-9 with TRBJ1-2, with D tentatively TRBD1 (6 bases). Per the germline V gene, CDR1 is SEHNR and CDR2 is FQNEAQ (reference sequence). This CDR3 spans 13 amino acids. V was clipped by 2 bases and J by 6 bases, with 10 bases between them. This CDR3 is CASSLRGGNGYTF. In DNA form, the CDR3 reads TGTGCCAGCAGCTTACGGGGGGGCAATGGCTACACCTTC.

CDR3 DNA: TGTGCCAGCCAGAGGGGCACTGAAGCTTTCTTT. Encoded protein: CASQRGTEAFF. The chain is built from TRBV28 and TRBJ1-1; TRBD1 is a possible D gene (5 bases). The germline CDR1 and CDR2 sequences are MDHEN and SYDVKM. This CDR3 spans 11 amino acids. V dropped 8 bases and J dropped 4 bases, with 8 bases sitting between them.

This clone was seen only once. The gene calls are TRBV6-6 and TRBJ1-2, with D unresolved. The germline V and J ends were trimmed by 2 bases and 6 bases, with 7 bases remaining between them. Germline V lookup: CDR1 MNHNY, CDR2 SVGAGI (reference sequence). This CDR3 spans 12 amino acids. CDR3 DNA sequence: TGTGCCAGCAGTTACCCCGGAAATGGCTACACCTTC. Protein sequence: CASSYPGNGYTF.

This chain joins TRBV5-1 and TRBJ2-1; 8 bases map to TRBD1. Germline V gives CDR1 SGHRS, CDR2 YFSETQ. Unmatched junction bases numbered 5, after V lost 0 bases and J lost 6 bases. The CDR3 is 15 residues long. CDR3 sequence reads: CASSLVTGVSNEQFF. In DNA, the CDR3 is TGCGCCAGCAGCTTGGTGACAGGGGTCTCCAATGAGCAGTTCTTC.

The chain combines TRBV11-2 with TRBJ1-2; the match to TRBD1 covers 9 bases. CDR3 length: 16 amino acids. With V trimmed by 0 bases and J by 4 bases, 6 bases remained unmatched. Germline V gene lookup returns CDR1 SGHAT and CDR2 FQNNGV. CDR3 region: CASSLDPTGGVYGYTF. CDR3 nucleotides: TGTGCCAGCAGCTTAGATCCCACAGGGGGCGTCTATGGCTACACCTTC.

In regard to this clone: It is likely a read error, because the conserved phenylalanine at the end of the CDR3 is missing. The chain joins TRBV6-1 to TRBJ1-1, with 7 bases that match TRBD1. V lost 3 bases and J lost 3; bases outside the gene matches: 7. This CDR3 is built from 15 residues. Germline CDR1 reads MNHNS; CDR2 reads SASEGT. The DNA for the CDR3 is TGTGCCAGCAGTGAGGACTGGCAGGGGGACACTGAAGCTTTCTCT. It yields the protein CASSEDWQGDTEAFS.

J is TRBJ1-2 and V is TRBV11-1; 7 nucleotides line up with TRBD1. CDR3 length: 13 residues. The ends lost 6 bases at V and 3 bases at J; junction bases unmatched: 4. CDR1 is SGHAT, CDR2 FQDESV, per germline (reference sequence). The CDR3 nucleotides read TGTGCCAGCAGAGACCAGGGGGACTATGGCTACACCTTC. Translated, it gives CASRDQGDYGYTF. The entire variable domain, with the rest obtained from reference TRBV11-1 and TRBJ1-2, is as follows: EAEVAQSPRYKITEKSQAVAFWCDPISGHATLYWYRQILGQGPELLVQFQDESVVDDSQLPKDRFSAERLKGVDSTLKIQPAELGDSAMYLCASRDQGDYGYTFGSGTRLTVV.

This clone was recorded once. The chain joins TRBV5-8 to TRBJ2-2, with TRBD2 matching over 15 bases. Looked up from germline, CDR1 is SGHTS and CDR2 is YDEGEE. The CDR3 runs to 18 residues. J lost 4 bases, V lost 4 bases, and 8 bases had no gene match. The CDR3 nucleotides are TGTGCCAGCAGCATCGGACTAGCGGGAGGGCCTTCCACCGGGGAGCTGTTTTTT. The encoded protein is CASSIGLAGGPSTGELFF.

The chain links TRBV9 to TRBJ2-7; D possibly uses TRBD1 or TRBD2 (7 bases each). Germline values: CDR1 SGDLS, CDR2 YYNGEE. Trimming pared 4 bases from V and 7 bases from J, leaving 24 bases between. The CDR3 is made up of 16 amino acids. DNA for the CDR3: TGTGCCAGCAGCTCCCAGGGGGGGGCTGCCACCTGGGAGCAGTACTTC. This translates into CASSSQGGAATWEQYF.

The rearrangement links TRBV6-5 to TRBJ1-1; the match to TRBD1 covers 7 bases. V was pared by 7 bases and J by 3 bases, with 8 bases of the junction left unmatched. This CDR3 is built from 14 residues. CDR1 is MNHEY and CDR2 is SVGAGI in the germline V gene. The CDR3, as DNA: TGTGCCAGCAAGCGGGACAGTTCGGACACTGAAGCTTTCTTT. It specifies CASKRDSSDTEAFF.

The chain recombines TRBV9 with TRBJ2-1; weak D call: TRBD2 (6 bases). The germline V and J ends were trimmed by 0 bases and 9 bases, with 16 bases remaining between them. The CDR3 runs to 15 residues. CDR1 and CDR2 from the germline V gene are SGDLS and YYNGEE. The CDR3: CASSVVGGERGEQFF. The CDR3 DNA sequence: TGTGCCAGCAGCGTAGTGGGCGGGGAGAGAGGTGAGCAGTTCTTC.

The chain couples TRBV6-5 to TRBJ1-1; the D gene is possibly TRBD1 (6 bases). Trimming pared 7 bases from V and 4 bases from J, leaving 19 bases between. The length of the CDR3 is 15 residues. Germline V gene lookup returns CDR1 MNHEY and CDR2 SVGAGI. The CDR3 is CASTKTLTGSTEAFF. The CDR3 DNA reads TGTGCCAGCACCAAAACCCTGACAGGAAGCACTGAAGCTTTCTTT.

V and J are TRBV7-9 and TRBJ1-1; possible D gene TRBD1, 6 bases. Deletions cut 5 bases from V and 8 bases from J, with 24 bases between. This CDR3 spans 16 amino acids. The V gene's germline CDR1 is SEHNR and CDR2 FQNEAQ (reference sequence). The CDR3 nucleotides read TGTGCCAGCAGCCGGGGGGGGCTGGCATTTGTCCCCGAAGCTTTCTTT. Protein sequence: CASSRGGLAFVPEAFF.

V and J are TRBV27 and TRBJ2-2; 7 positions match TRBD2. The CDR3 extends over 16 amino acids. Germline CDR1 reads MNHEY; CDR2 reads SMNVEV (reference sequence). Unmatched junction bases numbered 8, after V lost 2 bases and J lost 5 bases. The CDR3 is CASSLKTGGQTGELFF. As DNA, the CDR3 is TGTGCCAGCAGTTTAAAGACGGGGGGTCAAACCGGGGAGCTGTTTTTT.

V is TRBV6-4 and J is TRBJ2-3; TRBD1 or TRBD2 may be the D gene (5 bases each). This CDR3 has 15 residues. With 2 bases removed from V and 0 bases from J, the gap between germline ends came to 9 bases. The germline CDR1 and CDR2 sequences are MRHNA and SNTAGT. CDR3 coding DNA: TGTGCCAGCAGTGACGTGGGGGAGAGCACAGATACGCAGTATTTT. Translating it yields CASSDVGESTDTQYF.

The V and J genes are TRBV6-5 and TRBJ1-2; D gene uncertain. The V gene's germline CDR1 is MNHEY and CDR2 SVGAGI. The ends were cut back, 4 bases at V and 1 base at J, with 7 bases in the middle. The CDR3 sequence is 13 residues long. In DNA, the CDR3 is TGTGCCAGCAGTTTCGGGGTTAACTATGGCTACACCTTC. Translation: CASSFGVNYGYTF.

The V call is TRBV2, the J call TRBJ2-2; D gene unclear. The CDR3 totals 16 residues. V gave up 7 bases and J gave up 4 bases, with 19 bases separating them. Germline V CDR1 and CDR2: SNHLY, FYNNEI. DNA of the CDR3: TGTGCCAGCACCAGTCTCGGAGCCCTGTCCACCGGGGAGCTGTTTTTT. It yields the protein CASTSLGALSTGELFF.

This chain links TRBV19 with TRBJ2-3; D is undetermined. V dropped 3 bases and J dropped 2 bases, with 6 bases sitting between them. The CDR3 has 13 residues. Germline values: CDR1 LNHDA, CDR2 SQIVND (reference sequence). CDR3 protein: CASSIVVTDTQYF. DNA for the CDR3: TGTGCCAGTAGTATTGTAGTCACAGATACGCAGTATTTT.